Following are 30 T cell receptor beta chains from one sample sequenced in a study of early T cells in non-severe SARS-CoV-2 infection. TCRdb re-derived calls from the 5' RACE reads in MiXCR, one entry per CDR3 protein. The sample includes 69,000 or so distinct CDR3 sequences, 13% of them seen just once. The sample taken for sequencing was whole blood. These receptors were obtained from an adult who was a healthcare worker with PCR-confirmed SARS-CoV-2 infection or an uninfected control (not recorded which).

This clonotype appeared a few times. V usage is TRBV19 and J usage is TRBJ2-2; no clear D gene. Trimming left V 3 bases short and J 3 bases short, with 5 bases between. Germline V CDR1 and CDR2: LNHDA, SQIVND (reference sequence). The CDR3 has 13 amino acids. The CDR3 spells CASSILDTGELFF. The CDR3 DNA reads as TGTGCCAGTAGTATTTTAGACACCGGGGAGCTGTTTTTT.

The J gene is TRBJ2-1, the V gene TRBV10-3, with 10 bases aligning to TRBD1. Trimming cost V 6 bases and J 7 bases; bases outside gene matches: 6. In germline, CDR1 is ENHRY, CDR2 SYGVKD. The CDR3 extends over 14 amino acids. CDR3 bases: TGTGCCATCAGCGGGACAGGGGATTGGAATGAGCAGTTCTTC. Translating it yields CAISGTGDWNEQFF.

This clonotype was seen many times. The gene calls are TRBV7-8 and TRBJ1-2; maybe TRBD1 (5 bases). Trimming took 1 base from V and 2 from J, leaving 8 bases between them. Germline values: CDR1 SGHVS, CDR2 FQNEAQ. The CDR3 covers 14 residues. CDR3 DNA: TGTGCCAGCAGCTTAGGGGACGTGAACTATGGCTACACCTTC. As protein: CASSLGDVNYGYTF.

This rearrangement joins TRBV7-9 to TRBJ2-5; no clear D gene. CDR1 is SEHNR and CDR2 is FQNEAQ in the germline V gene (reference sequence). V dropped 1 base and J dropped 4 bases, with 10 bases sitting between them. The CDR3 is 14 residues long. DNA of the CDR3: TGTGCCAGCAGCTTAGGGCTCACCCCAGAGACCCAGTACTTC. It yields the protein CASSLGLTPETQYF. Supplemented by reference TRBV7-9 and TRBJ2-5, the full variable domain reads DTGVSQNPRHKITKRGQNVTFRCDPISEHNRLYWYRQTLGQGPEFLTYFQNEAQLEKSRLLSDRFSAERPKGSFSTLEIQRTEQGDSAMYLCASSLGLTPETQYFGPGTRLLVL.

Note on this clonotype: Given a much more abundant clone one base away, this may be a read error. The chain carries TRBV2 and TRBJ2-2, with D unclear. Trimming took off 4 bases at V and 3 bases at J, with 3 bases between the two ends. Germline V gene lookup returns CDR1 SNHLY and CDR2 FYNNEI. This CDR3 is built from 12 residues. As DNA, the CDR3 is TGTGCCAGCAGTGGGGACACCGGGGAGCTGTTTTTT. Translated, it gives CASSGDTGELFF.

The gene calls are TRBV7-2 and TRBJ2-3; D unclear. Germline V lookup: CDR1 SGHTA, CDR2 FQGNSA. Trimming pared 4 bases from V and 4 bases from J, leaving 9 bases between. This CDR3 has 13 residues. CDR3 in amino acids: CASSYGSPDTQYF. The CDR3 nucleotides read TGTGCCAGCAGCTACGGCAGTCCAGATACGCAGTATTTT. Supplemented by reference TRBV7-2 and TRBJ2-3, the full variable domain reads GAGVSQSPSNKVTEKGKDVELRCDPISGHTALYWYRQSLGQGLEFLIYFQGNSAPDKSGLPSDRFSAERTGGSVSTLTIQRTQQEDSAVYLCASSYGSPDTQYFGPGTRLTVL.

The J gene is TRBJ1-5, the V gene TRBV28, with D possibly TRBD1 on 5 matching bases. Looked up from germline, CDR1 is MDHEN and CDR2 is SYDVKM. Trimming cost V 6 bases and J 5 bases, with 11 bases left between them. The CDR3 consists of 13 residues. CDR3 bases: TGTGCCAGCAGGGGGCGGCTTGATCAGCCCCAGCATTTT. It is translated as CASRGRLDQPQHF.

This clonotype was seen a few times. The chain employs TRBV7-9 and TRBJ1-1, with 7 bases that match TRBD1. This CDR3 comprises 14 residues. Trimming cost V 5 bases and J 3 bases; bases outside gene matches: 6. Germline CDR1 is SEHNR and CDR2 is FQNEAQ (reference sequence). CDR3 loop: CASSRGQTYTEAFF. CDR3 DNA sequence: TGTGCCAGCAGCCGGGGACAGACCTACACTGAAGCTTTCTTT.

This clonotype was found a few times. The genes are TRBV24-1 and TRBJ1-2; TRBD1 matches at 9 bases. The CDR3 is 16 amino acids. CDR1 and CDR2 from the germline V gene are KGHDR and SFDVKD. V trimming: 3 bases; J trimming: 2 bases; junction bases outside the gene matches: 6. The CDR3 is CATSDRRTGENYGYTF. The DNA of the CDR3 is TGTGCCACCAGTGATCGCCGGACAGGGGAAAACTATGGCTACACCTTC.

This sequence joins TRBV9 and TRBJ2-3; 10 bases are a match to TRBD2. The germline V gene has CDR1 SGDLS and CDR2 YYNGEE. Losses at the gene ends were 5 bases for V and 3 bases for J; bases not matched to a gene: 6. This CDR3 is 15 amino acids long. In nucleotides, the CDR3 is TGTGCCAGCAGTAAGCGGGGGGGCCAGACAGATACGCAGTATTTT. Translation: CASSKRGGQTDTQYF.

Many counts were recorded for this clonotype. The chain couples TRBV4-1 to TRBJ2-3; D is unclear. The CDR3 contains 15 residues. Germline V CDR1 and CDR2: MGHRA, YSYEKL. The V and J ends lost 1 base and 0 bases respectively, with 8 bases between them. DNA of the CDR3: TGCGCCAGCAGCCAAGGACCGACTAGCACAGATACGCAGTATTTT. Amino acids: CASSQGPTSTDTQYF.

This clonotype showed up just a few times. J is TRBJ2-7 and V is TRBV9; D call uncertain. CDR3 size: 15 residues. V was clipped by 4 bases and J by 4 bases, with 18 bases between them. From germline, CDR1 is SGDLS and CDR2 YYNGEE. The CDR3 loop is CASSPGRLPLYEQYF. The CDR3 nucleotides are TGTGCCAGCAGCCCCGGACGATTACCCTTATACGAGCAGTACTTC.

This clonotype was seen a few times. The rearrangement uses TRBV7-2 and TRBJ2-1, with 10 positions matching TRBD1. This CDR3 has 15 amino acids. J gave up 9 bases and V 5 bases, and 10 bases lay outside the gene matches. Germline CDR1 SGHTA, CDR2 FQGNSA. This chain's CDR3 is CASSRQGARFGEQFF. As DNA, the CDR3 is TGTGCCAGCAGCAGACAGGGGGCACGGTTTGGTGAGCAGTTCTTC.

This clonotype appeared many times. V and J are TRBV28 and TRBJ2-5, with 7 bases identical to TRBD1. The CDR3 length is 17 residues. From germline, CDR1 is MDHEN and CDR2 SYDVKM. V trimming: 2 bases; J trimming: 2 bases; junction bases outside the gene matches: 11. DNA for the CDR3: TGTGCCAGCAGTTTACCCGAGACAGGGTTCGATCAAGAGACCCAGTACTTC. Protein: CASSLPETGFDQETQYF.

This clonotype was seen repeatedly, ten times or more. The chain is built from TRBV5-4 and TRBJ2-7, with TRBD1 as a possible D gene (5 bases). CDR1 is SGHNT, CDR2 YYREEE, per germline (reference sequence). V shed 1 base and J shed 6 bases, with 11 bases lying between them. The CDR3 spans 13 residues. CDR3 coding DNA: TGTGCCAGCAGCTTGCCAGGGAAGGGCGAGCAGTACTTC. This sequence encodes CASSLPGKGEQYF.

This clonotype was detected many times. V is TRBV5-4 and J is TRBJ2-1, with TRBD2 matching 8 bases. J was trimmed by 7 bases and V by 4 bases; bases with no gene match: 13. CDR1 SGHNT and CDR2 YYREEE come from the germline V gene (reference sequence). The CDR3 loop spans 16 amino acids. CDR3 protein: CASSGELAVGGNEQFF. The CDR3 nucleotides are TGTGCCAGCAGCGGGGAACTAGCGGTCGGGGGGAATGAGCAGTTCTTC.

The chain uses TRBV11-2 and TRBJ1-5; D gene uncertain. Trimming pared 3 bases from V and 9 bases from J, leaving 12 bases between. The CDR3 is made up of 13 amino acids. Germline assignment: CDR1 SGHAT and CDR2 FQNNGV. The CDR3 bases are TGTGCCAGCAGCTTGAGGGCGGGTCGGCCCCAGCATTTT. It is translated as CASSLRAGRPQHF.

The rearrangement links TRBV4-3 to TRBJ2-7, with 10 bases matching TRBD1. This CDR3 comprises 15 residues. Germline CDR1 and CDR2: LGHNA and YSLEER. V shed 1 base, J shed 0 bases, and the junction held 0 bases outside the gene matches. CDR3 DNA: TGCGCCAGCAGCCAAGGGACAGGGGGCTCCTACGAGCAGTACTTC. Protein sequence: CASSQGTGGSYEQYF.

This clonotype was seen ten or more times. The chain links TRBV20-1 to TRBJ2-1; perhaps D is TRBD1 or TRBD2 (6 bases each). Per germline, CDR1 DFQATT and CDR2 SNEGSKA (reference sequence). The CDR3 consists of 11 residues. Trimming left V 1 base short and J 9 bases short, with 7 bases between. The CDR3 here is CSARGGAEQFF. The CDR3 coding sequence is TGCAGTGCTAGAGGGGGGGCTGAGCAGTTCTTC.

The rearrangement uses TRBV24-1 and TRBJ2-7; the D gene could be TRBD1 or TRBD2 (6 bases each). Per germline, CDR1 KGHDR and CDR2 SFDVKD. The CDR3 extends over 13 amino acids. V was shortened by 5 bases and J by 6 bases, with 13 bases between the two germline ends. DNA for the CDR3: TGTGCCACCAGTGGGGGGGCACGTAGCGAGCAGTACTTC. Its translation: CATSGGARSEQYF.

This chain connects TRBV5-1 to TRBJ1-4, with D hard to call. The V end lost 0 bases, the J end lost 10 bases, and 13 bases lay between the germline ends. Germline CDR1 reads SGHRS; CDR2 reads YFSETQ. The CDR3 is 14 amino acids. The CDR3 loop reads CASSLEAVDGKLFF. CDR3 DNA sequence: TGCGCCAGCAGCTTGGAGGCAGTAGATGGAAAACTGTTTTTT.

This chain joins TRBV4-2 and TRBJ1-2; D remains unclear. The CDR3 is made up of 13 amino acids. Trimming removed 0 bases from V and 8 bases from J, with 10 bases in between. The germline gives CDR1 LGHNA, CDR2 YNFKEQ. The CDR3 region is CASSQDSGGGYTF. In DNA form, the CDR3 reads TGTGCCAGCAGCCAAGATTCTGGCGGGGGCTACACCTTC.

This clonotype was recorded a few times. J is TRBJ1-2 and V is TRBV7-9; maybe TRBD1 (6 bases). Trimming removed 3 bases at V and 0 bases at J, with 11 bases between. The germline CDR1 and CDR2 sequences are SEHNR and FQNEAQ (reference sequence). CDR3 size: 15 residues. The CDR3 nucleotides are TGTGCCAGCAGCTTTTACTCAGGGGCTAACTATGGCTACACCTTC. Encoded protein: CASSFYSGANYGYTF.

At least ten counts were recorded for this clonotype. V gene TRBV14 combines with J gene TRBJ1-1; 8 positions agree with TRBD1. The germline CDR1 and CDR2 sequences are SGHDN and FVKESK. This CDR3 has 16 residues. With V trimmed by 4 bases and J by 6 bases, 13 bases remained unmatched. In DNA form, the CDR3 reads TGTGCCAGCAGCCCCAAAATTCGGACAGGGCGTCCTGAAGCTTTCTTT. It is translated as CASSPKIRTGRPEAFF.

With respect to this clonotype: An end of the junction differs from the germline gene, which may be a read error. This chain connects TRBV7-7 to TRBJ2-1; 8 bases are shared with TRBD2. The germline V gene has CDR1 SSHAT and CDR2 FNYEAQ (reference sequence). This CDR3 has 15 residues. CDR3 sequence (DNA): TGTGCTAGCAGCGAGAATCTGAGCGGGAGAACTGAGCAGTTCTTC. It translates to CASSENLSGRTEQFF.

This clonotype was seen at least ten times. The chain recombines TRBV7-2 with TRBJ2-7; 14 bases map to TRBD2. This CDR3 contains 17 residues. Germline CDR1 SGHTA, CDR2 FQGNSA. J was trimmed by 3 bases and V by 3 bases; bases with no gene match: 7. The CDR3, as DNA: TGTGCCAGCAGCTTGAGACCAGGACTAGCGGGAGGCTACGAGCAGTACTTC. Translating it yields CASSLRPGLAGGYEQYF.

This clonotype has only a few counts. The CDR3 loop is CASSGGTLSSEKLFF. The CDR3 DNA follows: TGCGCCAGCAGCGGCGGGACATTAAGCTCCGAAAAACTGTTTTTT. The chain combines TRBV5-1 with TRBJ1-4, with D possibly being TRBD1 (6 bases). From germline, CDR1 is SGHRS and CDR2 YFSETQ. V lost 4 bases and J lost 8, with 18 bases in between. The CDR3 contains 15 residues.

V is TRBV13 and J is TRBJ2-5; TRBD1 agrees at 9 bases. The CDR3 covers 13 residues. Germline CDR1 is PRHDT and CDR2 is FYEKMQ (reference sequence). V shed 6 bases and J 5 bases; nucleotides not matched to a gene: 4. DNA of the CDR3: TGTGCCAGCAGACAGGGGGCTTATGAGACCCAGTACTTC. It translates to CASRQGAYETQYF.

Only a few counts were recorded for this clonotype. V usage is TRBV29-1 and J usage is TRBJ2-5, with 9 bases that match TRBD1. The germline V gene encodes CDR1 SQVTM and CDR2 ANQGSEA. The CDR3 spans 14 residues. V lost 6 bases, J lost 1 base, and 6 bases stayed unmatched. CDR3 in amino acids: CSVPGQGAQETQYF. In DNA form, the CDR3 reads TGCAGCGTACCGGGACAGGGTGCCCAAGAGACCCAGTACTTC. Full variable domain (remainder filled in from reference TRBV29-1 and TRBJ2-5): SAVISQKPSRDICQRGTSLTIQCQVDSQVTMMFWYRQQPGQSLTLIATANQGSEATYESGFVIDKFPISRPNLTFSTLTVSNMSPEDSSIYLCSVPGQGAQETQYFGPGTRLLVL.

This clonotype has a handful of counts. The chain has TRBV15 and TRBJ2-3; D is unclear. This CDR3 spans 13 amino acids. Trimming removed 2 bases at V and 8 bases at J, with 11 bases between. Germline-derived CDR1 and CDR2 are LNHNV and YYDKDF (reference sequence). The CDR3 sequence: CATSRTDKSTQYF. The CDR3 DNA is TGTGCCACCAGCAGAACAGACAAGAGTACGCAGTATTTT.